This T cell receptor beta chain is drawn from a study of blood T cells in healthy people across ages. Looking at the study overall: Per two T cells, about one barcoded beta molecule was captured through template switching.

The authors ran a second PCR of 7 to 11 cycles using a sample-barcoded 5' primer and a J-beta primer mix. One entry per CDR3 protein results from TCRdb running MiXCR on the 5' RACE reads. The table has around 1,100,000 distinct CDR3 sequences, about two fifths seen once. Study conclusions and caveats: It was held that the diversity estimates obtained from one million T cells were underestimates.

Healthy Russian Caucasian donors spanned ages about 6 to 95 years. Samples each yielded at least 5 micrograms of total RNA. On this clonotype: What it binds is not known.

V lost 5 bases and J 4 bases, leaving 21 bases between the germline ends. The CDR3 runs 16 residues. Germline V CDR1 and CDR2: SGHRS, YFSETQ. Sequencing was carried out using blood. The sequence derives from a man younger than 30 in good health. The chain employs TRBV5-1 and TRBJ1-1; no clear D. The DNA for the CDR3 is TGCGCCAGCAGTTCCCAGTGGGAAGGATTGGGCACTGAAGCTTTCTTT. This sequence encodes CASSSQWEGLGTEAFF.